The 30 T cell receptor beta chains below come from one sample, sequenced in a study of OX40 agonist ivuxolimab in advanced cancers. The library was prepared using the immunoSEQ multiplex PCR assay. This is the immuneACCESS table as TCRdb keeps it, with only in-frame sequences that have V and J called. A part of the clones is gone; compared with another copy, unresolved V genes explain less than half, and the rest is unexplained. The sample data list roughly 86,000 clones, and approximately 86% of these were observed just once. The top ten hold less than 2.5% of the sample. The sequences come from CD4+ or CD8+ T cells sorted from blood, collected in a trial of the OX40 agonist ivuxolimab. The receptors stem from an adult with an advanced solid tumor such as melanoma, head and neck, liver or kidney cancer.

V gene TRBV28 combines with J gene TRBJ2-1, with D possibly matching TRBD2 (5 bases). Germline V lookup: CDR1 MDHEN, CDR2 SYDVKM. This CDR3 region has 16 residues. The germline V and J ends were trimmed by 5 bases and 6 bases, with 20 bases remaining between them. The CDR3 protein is CASSPLGSLNGNEQFF. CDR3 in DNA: TGTGCCAGCAGTCCCCTAGGGAGTTTAAACGGCAATGAGCAGTTCTTC.

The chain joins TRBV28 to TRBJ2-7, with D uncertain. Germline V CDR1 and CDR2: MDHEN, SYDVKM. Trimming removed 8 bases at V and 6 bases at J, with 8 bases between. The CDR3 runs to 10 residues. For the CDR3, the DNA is TGTGCCAGCGGAGAGTTCGAGCAGTACTTC. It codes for CASGEFEQYF.

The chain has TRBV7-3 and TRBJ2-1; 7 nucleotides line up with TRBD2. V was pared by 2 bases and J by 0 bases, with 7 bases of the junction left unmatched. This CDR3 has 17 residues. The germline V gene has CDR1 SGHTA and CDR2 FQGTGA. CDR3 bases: TGTGCCAGCAGCTTACGGGGAGGCGGGAGCTCCTACAATGAGCAGTTCTTC. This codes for CASSLRGGGSSYNEQFF.

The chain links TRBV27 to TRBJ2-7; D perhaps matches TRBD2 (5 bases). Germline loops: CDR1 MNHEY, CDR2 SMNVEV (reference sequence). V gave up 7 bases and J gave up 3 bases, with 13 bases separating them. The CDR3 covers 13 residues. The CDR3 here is CASILAPLYEQYF. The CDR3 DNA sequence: TGTGCCAGCATCTTAGCGCCACTCTACGAGCAGTACTTC.

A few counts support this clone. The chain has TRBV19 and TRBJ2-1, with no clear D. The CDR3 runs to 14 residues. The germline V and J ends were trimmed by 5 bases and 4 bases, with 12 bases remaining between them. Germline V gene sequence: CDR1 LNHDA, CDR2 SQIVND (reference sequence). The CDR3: CASSDQLPYNEQFF. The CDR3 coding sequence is TGTGCCAGTAGTGACCAGTTGCCTTACAATGAGCAGTTCTTC.

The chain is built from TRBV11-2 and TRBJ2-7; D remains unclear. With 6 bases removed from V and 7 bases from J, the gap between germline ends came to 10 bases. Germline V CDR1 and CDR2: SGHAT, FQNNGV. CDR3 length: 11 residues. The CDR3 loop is CASSSQYEQYF. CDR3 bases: TGTGCCAGCAGTAGTCAATATGAGCAGTACTTC.

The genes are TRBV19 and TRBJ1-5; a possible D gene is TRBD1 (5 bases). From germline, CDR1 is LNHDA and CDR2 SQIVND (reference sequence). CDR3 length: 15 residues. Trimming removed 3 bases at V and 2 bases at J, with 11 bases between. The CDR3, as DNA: TGTGCCAGTAGTATCACGGCACAGGGCAATCAGCCCCAGCATTTT. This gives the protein CASSITAQGNQPQHF. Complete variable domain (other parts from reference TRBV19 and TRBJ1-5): DGGITQSPKYLFRKEGQNVTLSCEQNLNHDAMYWYRQDPGQGLRLIYYSQIVNDFQKGDIAEGYSVSREKKESFPLTVTSAQKNPTAFYLCASSITAQGNQPQHFGDGTRLSIL.

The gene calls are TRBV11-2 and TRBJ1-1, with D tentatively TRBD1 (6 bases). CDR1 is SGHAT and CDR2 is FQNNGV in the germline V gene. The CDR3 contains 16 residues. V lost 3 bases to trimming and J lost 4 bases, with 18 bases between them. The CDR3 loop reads CASSFDGQGRITEAFF. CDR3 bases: TGTGCCAGCAGCTTTGACGGCCAGGGGCGCATCACTGAAGCTTTCTTT.

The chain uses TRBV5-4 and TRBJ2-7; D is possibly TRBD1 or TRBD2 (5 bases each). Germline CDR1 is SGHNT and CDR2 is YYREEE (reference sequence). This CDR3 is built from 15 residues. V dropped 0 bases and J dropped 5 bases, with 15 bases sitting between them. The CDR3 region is CASSLATRTRDEQYF. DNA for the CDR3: TGTGCCAGCAGCTTGGCCACTAGGACCAGGGACGAGCAGTACTTC.

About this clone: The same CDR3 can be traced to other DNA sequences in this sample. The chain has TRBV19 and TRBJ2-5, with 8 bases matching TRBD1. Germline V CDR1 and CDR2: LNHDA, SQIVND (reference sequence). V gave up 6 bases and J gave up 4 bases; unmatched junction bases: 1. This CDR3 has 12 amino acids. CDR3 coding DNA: TGTGCCAGTAGCGACAGGGGAGAGACCCAGTACTTC. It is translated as CASSDRGETQYF.

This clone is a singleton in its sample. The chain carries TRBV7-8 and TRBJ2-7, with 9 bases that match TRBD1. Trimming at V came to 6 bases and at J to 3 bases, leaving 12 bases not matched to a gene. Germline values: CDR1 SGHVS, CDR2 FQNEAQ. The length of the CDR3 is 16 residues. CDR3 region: CASSRFDRGLSYEQYF. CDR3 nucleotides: TGTGCCAGCAGTCGGTTCGACAGGGGGTTGAGCTACGAGCAGTACTTC.

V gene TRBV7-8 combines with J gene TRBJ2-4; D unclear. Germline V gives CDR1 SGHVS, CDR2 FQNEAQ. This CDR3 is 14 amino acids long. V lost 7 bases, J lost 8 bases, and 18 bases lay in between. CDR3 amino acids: CASTPSETQDIQYF. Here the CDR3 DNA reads TGTGCCAGCACCCCCTCGGAAACTCAGGACATTCAGTACTTC.

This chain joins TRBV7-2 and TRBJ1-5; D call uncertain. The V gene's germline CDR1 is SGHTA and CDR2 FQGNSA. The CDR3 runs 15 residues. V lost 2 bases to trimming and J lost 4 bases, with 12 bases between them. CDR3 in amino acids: CASSLRSRLNQPQHF. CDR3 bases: TGTGCCAGCAGCTTAAGGTCCAGGTTGAATCAGCCCCAGCATTTT.

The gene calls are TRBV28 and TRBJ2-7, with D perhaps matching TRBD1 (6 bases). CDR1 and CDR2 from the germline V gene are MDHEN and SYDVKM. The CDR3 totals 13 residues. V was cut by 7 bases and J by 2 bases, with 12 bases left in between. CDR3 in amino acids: CASIQQGTYEQYF. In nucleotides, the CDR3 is TGTGCCAGCATACAACAGGGTACCTACGAGCAGTACTTC.

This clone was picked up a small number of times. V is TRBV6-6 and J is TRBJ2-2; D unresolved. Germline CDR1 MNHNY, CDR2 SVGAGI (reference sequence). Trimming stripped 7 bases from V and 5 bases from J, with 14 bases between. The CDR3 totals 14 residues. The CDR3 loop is CASTITLGTGELFF. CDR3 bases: TGTGCCAGCACCATAACCTTGGGAACCGGGGAGCTGTTTTTT.

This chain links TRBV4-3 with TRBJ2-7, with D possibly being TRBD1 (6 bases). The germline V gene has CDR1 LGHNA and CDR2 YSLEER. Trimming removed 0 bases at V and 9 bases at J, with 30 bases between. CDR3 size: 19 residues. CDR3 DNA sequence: TGCGCCAGCAGCCAAGATTCCCTTTCCTCGGGACAAGGGGCAAAAGGGCAGTACTTC. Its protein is CASSQDSLSSGQGAKGQYF.

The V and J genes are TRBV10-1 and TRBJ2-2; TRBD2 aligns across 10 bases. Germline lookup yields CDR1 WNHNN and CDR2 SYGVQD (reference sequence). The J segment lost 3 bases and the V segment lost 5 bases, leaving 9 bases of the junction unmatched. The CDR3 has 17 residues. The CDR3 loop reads CASSSMGTSVDTGELFF. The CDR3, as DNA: TGCGCCAGCAGTTCCATGGGGACTAGCGTGGACACCGGGGAGCTGTTTTTT.

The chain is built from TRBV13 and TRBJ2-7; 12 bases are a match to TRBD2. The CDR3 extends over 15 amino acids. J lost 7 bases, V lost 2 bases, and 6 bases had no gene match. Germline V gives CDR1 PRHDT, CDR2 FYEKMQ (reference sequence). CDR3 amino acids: CASSLRTGTSGEQYF. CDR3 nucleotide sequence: TGTGCCAGCAGCTTAAGAACCGGGACTAGCGGGGAGCAGTACTTC.

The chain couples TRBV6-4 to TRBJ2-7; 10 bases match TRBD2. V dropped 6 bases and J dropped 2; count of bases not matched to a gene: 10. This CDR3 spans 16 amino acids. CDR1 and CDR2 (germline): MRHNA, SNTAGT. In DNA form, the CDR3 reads TGTGCCAGCAGCAAACACGCTAGCGGGGGAGCCTACGAGCAGTACTTC. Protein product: CASSKHASGGAYEQYF.

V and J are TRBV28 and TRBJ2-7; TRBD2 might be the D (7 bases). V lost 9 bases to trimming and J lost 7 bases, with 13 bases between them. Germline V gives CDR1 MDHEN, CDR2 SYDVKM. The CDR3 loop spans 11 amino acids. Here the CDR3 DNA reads TGTGCCAGTGGGGGGGCGCGGGAGCAGTACTTC. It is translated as CASGGAREQYF. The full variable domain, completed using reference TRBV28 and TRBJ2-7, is DVKVTQSSRYLVKRTGEKVFLECVQDMDHENMFWYRQDPGLGLRLIYFSYDVKMKEKGDIPEGYSVSREKKERFSLILESASTNQTSMYLCASGGAREQYFGPGTRLTVT.

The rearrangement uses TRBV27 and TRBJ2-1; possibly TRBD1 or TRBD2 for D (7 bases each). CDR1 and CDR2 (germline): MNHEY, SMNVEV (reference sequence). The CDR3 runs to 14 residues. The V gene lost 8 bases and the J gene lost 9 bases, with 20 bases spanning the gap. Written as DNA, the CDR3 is TGTGCCAGCGGGACAGCGGGAAAGGTCCGTGAGCAGTTCTTC. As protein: CASGTAGKVREQFF.

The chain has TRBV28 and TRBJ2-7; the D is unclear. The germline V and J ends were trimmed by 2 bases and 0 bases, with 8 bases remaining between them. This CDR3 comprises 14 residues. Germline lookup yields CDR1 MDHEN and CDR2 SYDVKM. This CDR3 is CASSLRRSSYEQYF. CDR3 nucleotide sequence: TGTGCCAGCAGTTTACGCAGGAGCTCCTACGAGCAGTACTTC.

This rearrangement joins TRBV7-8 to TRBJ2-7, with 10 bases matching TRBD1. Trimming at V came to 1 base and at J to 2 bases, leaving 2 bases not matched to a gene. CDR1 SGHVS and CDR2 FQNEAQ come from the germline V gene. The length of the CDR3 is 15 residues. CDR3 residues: CASSLVGTGAYEQYF. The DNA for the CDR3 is TGTGCCAGCAGCTTAGTGGGGACAGGGGCCTACGAGCAGTACTTC.

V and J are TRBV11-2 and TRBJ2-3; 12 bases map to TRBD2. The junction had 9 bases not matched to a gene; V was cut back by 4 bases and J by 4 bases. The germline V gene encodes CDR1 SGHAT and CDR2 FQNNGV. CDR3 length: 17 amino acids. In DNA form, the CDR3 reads TGTGCCAGCAGCTCCCCGACTAGCGGGAGACGCGCAGATACGCAGTATTTT. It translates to CASSSPTSGRRADTQYF.

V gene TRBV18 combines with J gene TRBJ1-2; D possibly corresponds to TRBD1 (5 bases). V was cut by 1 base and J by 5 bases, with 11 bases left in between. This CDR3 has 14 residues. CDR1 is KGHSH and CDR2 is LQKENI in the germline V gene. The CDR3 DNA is TGTGCCAGCTCACCACAGGGGCAGAATTATGGCTACACCTTC. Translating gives CASSPQGQNYGYTF.

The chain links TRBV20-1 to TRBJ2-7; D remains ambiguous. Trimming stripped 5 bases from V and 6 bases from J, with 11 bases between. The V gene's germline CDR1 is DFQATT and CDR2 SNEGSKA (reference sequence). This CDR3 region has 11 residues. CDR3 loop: CSAQDHSEQYF. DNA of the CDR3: TGCAGTGCTCAGGACCACTCCGAGCAGTACTTC.

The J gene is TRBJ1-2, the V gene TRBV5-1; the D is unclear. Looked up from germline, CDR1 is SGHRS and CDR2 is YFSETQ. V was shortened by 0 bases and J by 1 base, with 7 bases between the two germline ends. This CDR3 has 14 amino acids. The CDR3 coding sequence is TGCGCCAGCAGCTTGGAAGGGCTTAACTATGGCTACACCTTC. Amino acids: CASSLEGLNYGYTF.

CDR3 coding DNA: TGTGCCAGCAGTTATTCCGTTCGGTCCGAGCAGTACTTC. It specifies CASSYSVRSEQYF. The chain is built from TRBV6-5 and TRBJ2-7; no clear D gene. The CDR3 runs 13 residues. Per the germline V gene, CDR1 is MNHEY and CDR2 is SVGAGI. V gave up 3 bases and J gave up 6 bases, with 12 bases separating them.

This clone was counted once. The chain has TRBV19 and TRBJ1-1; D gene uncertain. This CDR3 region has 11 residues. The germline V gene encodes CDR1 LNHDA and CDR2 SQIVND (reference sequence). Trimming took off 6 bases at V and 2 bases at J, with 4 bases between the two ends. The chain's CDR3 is CASRENTEAFF. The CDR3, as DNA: TGTGCCAGTAGAGAAAACACTGAAGCTTTCTTT.

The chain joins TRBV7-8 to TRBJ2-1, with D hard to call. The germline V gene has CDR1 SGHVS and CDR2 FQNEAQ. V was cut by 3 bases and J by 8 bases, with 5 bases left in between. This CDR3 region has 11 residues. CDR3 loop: CASSLWDEQFF. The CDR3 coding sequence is TGTGCCAGCAGCTTGTGGGATGAGCAGTTCTTC. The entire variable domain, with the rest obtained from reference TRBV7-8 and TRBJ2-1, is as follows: GAGVSQSPRYKVAKRGQDVALRCDPISGHVSLFWYQQALGQGPEFLTYFQNEAQLDKSGLPSDRFFAERPEGSVSTLKIQRTQQEDSAVYLCASSLWDEQFFGPGTRLTVL.